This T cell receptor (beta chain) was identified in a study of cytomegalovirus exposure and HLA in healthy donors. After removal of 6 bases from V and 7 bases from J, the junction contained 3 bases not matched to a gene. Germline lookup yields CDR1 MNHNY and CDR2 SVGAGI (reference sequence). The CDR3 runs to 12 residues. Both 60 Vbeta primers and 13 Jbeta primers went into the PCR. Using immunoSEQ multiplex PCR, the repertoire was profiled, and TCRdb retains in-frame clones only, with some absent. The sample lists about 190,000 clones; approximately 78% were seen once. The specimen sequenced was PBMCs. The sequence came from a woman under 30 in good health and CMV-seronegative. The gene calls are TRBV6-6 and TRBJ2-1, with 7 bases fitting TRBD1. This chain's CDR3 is CASSTGENEQFF. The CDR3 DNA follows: TGTGCCAGCAGCACAGGGGAAAATGAGCAGTTCTTC.